This T cell receptor beta chain came from a study of response to subunit inactivated influenza vaccine. TCRdb re-analysed the RT-PCR reads in MiXCR, keeping a single row per CDR3 protein. This sample has more than 600,000 distinct CDR3 sequences, with around 18% found just once. Whole-study findings and limits: Authors suggested seasonal influenza vaccinations each recruit few new T cells.

At least ten counts were recorded for this clonotype. Its antigen is undetermined. Germline loops: CDR1 ENHRY, CDR2 SYGVKD. V was cut by 6 bases and J by 2 bases, with 7 bases left in between. The CDR3 has 12 residues. The chain has TRBV10-3 and TRBJ1-2; D perhaps matches TRBD1 (5 bases). The TCR comes from a man aged 45 to 65 who received an inactivated influenza vaccine. Sample: PBMCs from blood, taken 5 to 6 days after vaccination. Here the CDR3 reads CAIRQENYGYTF. The CDR3 coding sequence is TGTGCCATCAGACAGGAGAACTATGGCTACACCTTC.